The 28 T cell receptor beta chains given below trace back to one sample, sequenced in a study of T cells after yellow fever vaccination. TCRdb fed the 5' RACE reads into MiXCR, producing one record per CDR3 protein. The repertoire holds about 160,000 distinct CDR3 sequences, with approximately 6.7% as singletons. Specimen: CD4+ T cells sorted from PBMCs, collected 5 days after the first yellow fever vaccination. The receptors here all came from a man aged 18 to 35 who received the YFV17D yellow fever vaccine.

V gene TRBV11-1 combines with J gene TRBJ1-4, with 9 bases identical to TRBD1. CDR3 length: 18 amino acids. After removal of 1 base from V and 5 bases from J, the junction contained 11 bases not matched to a gene. Germline assignment: CDR1 SGHAT and CDR2 FQDESV (reference sequence). The CDR3 here is CASSLDWRPGQGNEKLFF. Here the CDR3 DNA reads TGTGCCAGCAGCTTAGACTGGAGGCCGGGACAGGGAAATGAAAAACTGTTTTTT.

This clonotype was detected many times. The chain combines TRBV4-2 with TRBJ1-2; the D is unclear. CDR1 is LGHNA, CDR2 YNFKEQ, per germline. The CDR3 is 13 amino acids. V was clipped by 0 bases and J by 8 bases, with 10 bases between them. CDR3 protein: CASSQDGQLGYTF. CDR3 nucleotide sequence: TGTGCCAGCAGCCAAGATGGGCAGTTAGGCTACACCTTC.

This clonotype was counted ten times or more. The genes are TRBV6-2 or TRBV6-3 and TRBJ2-3, with D possibly TRBD2 on 5 matching bases. Germline assignment: CDR1 MNHEY and CDR2 SVGEGT. Trimming removed 8 bases at V and 3 bases at J, with 12 bases between. The CDR3 extends over 13 amino acids. The CDR3 DNA reads TGTGCCAGCCGCACGACTACTACAGATACGCAGTATTTT. Translated, it gives CASRTTTTDTQYF.

The CDR3 spells CASSGTNNQPQHF. The CDR3 DNA reads as TGTGCCAGCAGCGGAACTAACAATCAGCCCCAGCATTTT. The chain links TRBV7-9 to TRBJ1-5; D gene uncertain. The CDR3 is made up of 13 amino acids. V lost 5 bases and J 3 bases, leaving 8 bases between the germline ends. Germline V gene data show CDR1 as SEHNR and CDR2 as FQNEAQ (reference sequence).

This clonotype has only a few counts. V and J are TRBV7-2 and TRBJ1-3; D remains ambiguous. The length of the CDR3 is 15 residues. Looked up from germline, CDR1 is SGHTA and CDR2 is FQGNSA. V was pared by 2 bases and J by 8 bases, with 16 bases between. The CDR3: CASSLFLGVVDTIYF. The CDR3 DNA reads TGTGCCAGCAGCTTATTCCTTGGGGTGGTGGACACCATATATTTT. The full variable domain, in which reference TRBV7-2 and TRBJ1-3 provide the parts outside the CDR3, is GAGVSQSPSNKVTEKGKDVELRCDPISGHTALYWYRQSLGQGLEFLIYFQGNSAPDKSGLPSDRFSAERTGGSVSTLTIQRTQQEDSAVYLCASSLFLGVVDTIYFGEGSWLTVV.

Many counts were recorded for this clonotype. This chain uses TRBV18 with TRBJ1-1; D ambiguous. The CDR3 spans 14 residues. Deletions cut 3 bases from V and 4 bases from J, with 12 bases between. Germline V gene data show CDR1 as KGHSH and CDR2 as LQKENI. The CDR3 reads CASSPEPTSTEAFF. The CDR3 coding sequence is TGTGCCAGCTCACCTGAACCGACGAGCACTGAAGCTTTCTTT. The full variable domain, its missing parts supplied by reference TRBV18 and TRBJ1-1, is NAGVMQNPRHLVRRRGQEARLRCSPMKGHSHVYWYRQLPEEGLKFMVYLQKENIIDESGMPKERFSAEFPKEGPSILRIQQVVRGDSAAYFCASSPEPTSTEAFFGQGTRLTVV.

This clonotype has at least ten counts. The chain uses TRBV6-2 or TRBV6-3 and TRBJ1-2, with 7 positions matching TRBD1. The CDR3 has 14 amino acids. Germline-derived CDR1 and CDR2 are MNHEY and SVGEGT. J lost 8 bases, V lost 0 bases, and 6 bases had no gene match. For the CDR3, the DNA is TGTGCCAGCAGTTACTCGCGACAGGGTGGAGGCTACACCTTC. Amino acid sequence: CASSYSRQGGGYTF.

This clonotype has at least ten counts. The gene calls are TRBV7-9 and TRBJ2-2; 7 bases fit TRBD2. The CDR3 totals 14 residues. CDR1 is SEHNR, CDR2 FQNEAQ, per germline (reference sequence). The junction had 1 base not matched to a gene; V was cut back by 2 bases and J by 4 bases. CDR3 sequence (DNA): TGTGCCAGCAGCTTATCGGGGGGCACCGGGGAGCTGTTTTTT. As protein: CASSLSGGTGELFF.

This clonotype was recorded at least ten times. This chain joins TRBV4-2 and TRBJ2-1, with a tentative D call TRBD1 (5 bases). This CDR3 is built from 13 residues. The germline V gene encodes CDR1 LGHNA and CDR2 YNFKEQ. Trimming stripped 6 bases from V and 9 bases from J, with 15 bases between. The CDR3 reads CASRAPPQGEQFF. The CDR3 region has the DNA TGTGCCAGCAGAGCGCCACCCCAGGGTGAGCAGTTCTTC.

This clonotype was seen more than once but under ten times. V is TRBV20-1 and J is TRBJ2-5; tentative D call: TRBD1 (6 bases). The CDR3 extends over 12 amino acids. V dropped 5 bases and J dropped 3 bases, with 10 bases sitting between them. From germline, CDR1 is DFQATT and CDR2 SNEGSKA (reference sequence). CDR3 sequence reads: CSASRGKETQYF. For the CDR3, the DNA is TGCAGTGCTTCCAGGGGTAAAGAGACCCAGTACTTC.

The rearrangement uses TRBV5-1 and TRBJ2-1, with D possibly TRBD2 on 6 matching bases. Germline V gene lookup returns CDR1 SGHRS and CDR2 YFSETQ. This CDR3 spans 16 amino acids. V shed 1 base and J shed 0 bases, with 11 bases lying between them. CDR3 in amino acids: CASSLSGLSSYNEQFF. DNA of the CDR3: TGCGCCAGCAGCTTGAGCGGGCTTAGCTCCTACAATGAGCAGTTCTTC.

The gene calls are TRBV5-4 and TRBJ2-1, with TRBD1 matching 8 bases. CDR1 and CDR2 (germline): SGHNT, YYREEE (reference sequence). The CDR3 covers 15 residues. Losses at the gene ends were 2 bases for V and 5 bases for J; bases not matched to a gene: 6. CDR3 protein: CASSFWDRRNNEQFF. The CDR3 DNA reads TGTGCCAGCAGCTTTTGGGACAGGAGGAACAATGAGCAGTTCTTC.

In its sample, this clonotype was seen many times. The chain recombines TRBV7-3 with TRBJ1-3, with TRBD1 as a possible D gene (5 bases). This CDR3 has 14 amino acids. Between the trimmed V and J ends, which lost 5 bases and 3 bases, there was a span of 11 bases. Germline V gene data show CDR1 as SGHTA and CDR2 as FQGTGA. The CDR3 is CASSPQGGGNTIYF. For the CDR3, the DNA is TGTGCCAGCAGCCCTCAGGGCGGTGGAAACACCATATATTTT.

As regards this clonotype: It may be a read error: a sequence one base away is much more abundant. The V and J genes are TRBV24-1 and TRBJ2-5; TRBD2 aligns across 10 bases. CDR3 size: 17 residues. Germline lookup yields CDR1 KGHDR and CDR2 SFDVKD. V shed 3 bases and J 5 bases; nucleotides not matched to a gene: 11. The CDR3 nucleotides are TGTGCCACCAGTGATGGGGGGGCTAGCGGGGGATGGGAGACCCAGTACTTC. Translated: CATSDGGASGGWETQYF.

This sequence joins TRBV6-5 and TRBJ1-2, with 7 bases that match TRBD1. CDR3 length: 15 amino acids. Germline CDR1 and CDR2: MNHEY and SVGAGI. V lost 0 bases to trimming and J lost 8 bases; unmatched junction nucleotides: 9. CDR3 region: CASSYSASGGRGYTF. The DNA for the CDR3 is TGTGCCAGCAGTTACTCGGCGTCAGGGGGACGGGGCTACACCTTC.

This sequence joins TRBV12-3 or TRBV12-4 and TRBJ2-6; no firm D call. V lost 3 bases and J lost 1, with 10 bases in between. This CDR3 is built from 16 residues. CDR3 sequence (DNA): TGTGCCAGCAGTTTGTGGACCCCGTCTGGGGCCAACGTCCTGACTTTC. Translated: CASSLWTPSGANVLTF.

This clonotype was seen a few times. J is TRBJ2-2 and V is TRBV19; 9 bases agree with TRBD1. V shed 6 bases and J 5 bases; nucleotides not matched to a gene: 7. From germline, CDR1 is LNHDA and CDR2 SQIVND (reference sequence). The CDR3 extends over 15 amino acids. The CDR3 loop is CASSPQGASTGELFF. The CDR3 coding sequence is TGTGCCAGTAGCCCACAGGGGGCTTCGACCGGGGAGCTGTTTTTT.

This rearrangement joins TRBV7-8 to TRBJ1-2; TRBD1 aligns across 8 bases. Trimming cost V 5 bases and J 4 bases; bases outside gene matches: 9. This CDR3 is 15 amino acids long. Germline V gene sequence: CDR1 SGHVS, CDR2 FQNEAQ. The CDR3 loop reads CASSLQGAGSYGYTF. The CDR3 region has the DNA TGTGCCAGCAGCCTTCAGGGGGCGGGATCCTATGGCTACACCTTC.

The table lists this clonotype with many counts. The CDR3: CASQGEYNQPQHF. CDR3 nucleotide sequence: TGTGCCAGCCAGGGGGAGTACAATCAGCCCCAGCATTTT. The chain uses TRBV2 and TRBJ1-5; 7 positions match TRBD1. CDR3 size: 13 residues. Trimming removed 8 bases from V and 3 bases from J; junction bases left unmatched: 4. The germline CDR1 and CDR2 sequences are SNHLY and FYNNEI.

This clonotype has only a few counts. The CDR3 is CASSLDVGGNSPLHF. In DNA form, the CDR3 reads TGCGCCAGCAGCTTGGACGTTGGCGGGAATTCACCCCTCCACTTT. V usage is TRBV5-1 and J usage is TRBJ1-6; D is unclear. V lost 0 bases and J 7 bases, leaving 11 bases between the germline ends. The CDR3 extends over 15 amino acids. Germline V gene data show CDR1 as SGHRS and CDR2 as YFSETQ.

J is TRBJ1-2 and V is TRBV5-8; D gene ambiguous. The germline V gene has CDR1 SGHTS and CDR2 YDEGEE. V was cut by 2 bases and J by 7 bases, with 6 bases left in between. The CDR3 contains 11 residues. In DNA form, the CDR3 reads TGTGCCAGCAGCTTCATGATTGGCTACACCTTC. As protein: CASSFMIGYTF.

This clonotype was detected many times. The rearrangement uses TRBV20-1 and TRBJ2-1; no definite D call. Germline CDR1 DFQATT, CDR2 SNEGSKA (reference sequence). The length of the CDR3 is 10 residues. The V end lost 5 bases, the J end lost 7 bases, and 6 bases lay between the germline ends. CDR3 region: CSARLNEQFF. CDR3 sequence (DNA): TGCAGTGCTCGGTTGAATGAGCAGTTCTTC.

This clonotype has more than one count but fewer than ten. The rearrangement uses TRBV5-4 and TRBJ2-1, with D perhaps assigned TRBD1 or TRBD2 (5 bases each). This CDR3 comprises 14 residues. Looked up from germline, CDR1 is SGHNT and CDR2 is YYREEE (reference sequence). V was pared by 0 bases and J by 9 bases, with 13 bases between. Here the CDR3 DNA reads TGTGCCAGCAGCTTGGGGGGGATCCGGGGTGAGCAGTTCTTC. Its translation: CASSLGGIRGEQFF. Filled out from reference TRBV5-4 and TRBJ2-1, the complete variable domain reads ETGVTQSPTHLIKTRGQQVTLRCSSQSGHNTVSWYQQALGQGPQFIFQYYREEENGRGNFPPRFSGLQFPNYSSELNVNALELDDSALYLCASSLGGIRGEQFFGPGTRLTVL.

This clonotype has at least ten counts. The V gene is TRBV6-5, the J gene TRBJ1-1; a weak D match, TRBD1 (5 bases). CDR1 is MNHEY, CDR2 SVGAGI, per germline. The germline V and J ends were trimmed by 6 bases and 6 bases, with 17 bases remaining between them. This CDR3 contains 14 residues. CDR3 residues: CASRWGGELAEAFF. DNA for the CDR3: TGTGCCAGCAGATGGGGAGGGGAACTCGCTGAAGCTTTCTTT.

The chain links TRBV5-1 to TRBJ1-4; TRBD1 might be the D (5 bases). The CDR3 extends over 16 amino acids. Trimming took off 1 base at V and 2 bases at J, with 12 bases between the two ends. CDR1 and CDR2 (germline): SGHRS, YFSETQ. CDR3 sequence reads: CASSLRLGRTNEKLFF. CDR3 nucleotide sequence: TGCGCCAGCAGCTTGCGCCTGGGACGGACTAATGAAAAACTGTTTTTT.

V and J are TRBV18 and TRBJ2-7; possibly TRBD2 for D (5 bases). V gave up 3 bases and J gave up 9 bases, with 9 bases separating them. CDR1 and CDR2 (germline): KGHSH, LQKENI. This CDR3 comprises 11 residues. The CDR3 region has the DNA TGTGCCAGCTCACCGGGAGAAAGGCAGTACTTC. As protein: CASSPGERQYF.

In its sample, this clonotype was seen many times. The V call is TRBV5-1, the J call TRBJ2-3; TRBD2 agrees at 7 bases. V was clipped by 4 bases and J by 1 base; unmatched bases: 9. Germline CDR1 SGHRS, CDR2 YFSETQ. The CDR3 contains 16 residues. CDR3 sequence reads: CASSRTRGDGTDTQYF. CDR3 coding DNA: TGCGCCAGCAGCCGGACCCGGGGGGACGGCACAGATACGCAGTATTTT.

Note on this clonotype: A junction end diverges from the germline sequence, so it may reflect a read error. The genes are TRBV4-2 and TRBJ1-2, with D maybe TRBD1 (6 bases). The germline V gene has CDR1 LGHNA and CDR2 YNFKEQ. The CDR3 extends over 16 amino acids. The CDR3 spells CGSSQVGQGTSYGYTF. In nucleotides, the CDR3 is TGTGGCAGCAGCCAAGTGGGTCAGGGGACCTCCTATGGCTACACCTTC.